The 2 T cell receptor beta chains listed next were all sequenced from one sample in a study of shared clonotypes between healthy human individuals. Sequenced by immunoSEQ multiplex PCR; TCRdb stores in-frame clones only, minus some. The sample includes over 2 million clones, 85% to 95% of them seen just once. Input material: naive CD4+ T cells from PBMCs. Subset denoted: CD45RA+ positively selected. These receptors were collected from a man between 18 and 35 years old in good health. Some clones in this sample may be carry-over from other donors' samples.

The genes are TRBV2 and TRBJ2-1, with D perhaps TRBD1 or TRBD2 (5 bases each). Germline CDR1 is SNHLY and CDR2 is FYNNEI. V lost 11 bases, J lost 7 bases, and 21 bases lay in between. This CDR3 has 14 amino acids. The CDR3: CASILESGGNEQFF. CDR3 nucleotides: TGTGCCTCAATTCTGGAGAGTGGGGGTAATGAGCAGTTCTTC.

This rearrangement joins TRBV7-2 to TRBJ2-7, with TRBD2 matching over 7 bases. Trimming removed 2 bases from V and 0 bases from J; junction bases left unmatched: 7. Germline V gene lookup returns CDR1 SGHTA and CDR2 FQGNSA. The CDR3 is 16 amino acids. CDR3 nucleotides: TGTGCCAGCAGCTTAAGGTTGTTAGCGGGCTCCTACGAGCAGTACTTC. It is translated as CASSLRLLAGSYEQYF.